A single sample gave rise to the 18 T cell receptor beta chains below, sequenced in a study of CD8 T cells in ankylosing spondylitis. TCRdb redid the calling of the 5' RACE reads with MiXCR, one entry per CDR3 protein. The sample consists of around 330,000 distinct CDR3 sequences, more than 9% of them appearing once. Sequencing was performed on blood, either unsorted or a sorted T cell fraction (not recorded which). The receptors originated from a female donor with ankylosing spondylitis or in good health (not recorded which).

V and J are TRBV20-1 and TRBJ2-7; 7 bases are a match to TRBD2. Germline CDR1 reads DFQATT; CDR2 reads SNEGSKA (reference sequence). V dropped 6 bases and J dropped 3; count of bases not matched to a gene: 23. The CDR3 is made up of 18 amino acids. The CDR3 nucleotides are TGCAGTGCCCCGACTCGGGGCGGCGGGGGTAGCCCAAACTACGAGCAGTACTTC. Its protein product is CSAPTRGGGGSPNYEQYF.

This clonotype was counted ten times or more. The rearrangement joins TRBV12-3 or TRBV12-4 to TRBJ2-5, with D hard to call. V was pared by 6 bases and J by 9 bases, with 14 bases between. The CDR3 runs 12 residues. The CDR3 loop reads CASRTYLAAQYF. The CDR3, as DNA: TGTGCCAGCAGGACCTATCTTGCGGCCCAGTACTTC.

This clonotype was counted a few times. V usage is TRBV10-3 and J usage is TRBJ2-3; either TRBD1 or TRBD2 may supply D (5 bases each). This CDR3 comprises 16 residues. CDR1 is ENHRY, CDR2 SYGVKD, per germline. Deletions cut 4 bases from V and 2 bases from J, with 16 bases between. The CDR3 is CAISGLDGALTDTQYF. As DNA, the CDR3 is TGTGCCATCAGTGGTCTGGACGGGGCCCTCACAGATACGCAGTATTTT.

At least ten counts were recorded for this clonotype. The chain is built from TRBV7-2 and TRBJ2-2; D not resolved. V was cut by 4 bases and J by 0 bases, with 6 bases left in between. Per the germline V gene, CDR1 is SGHTA and CDR2 is FQGNSA. The CDR3 extends over 14 amino acids. The CDR3 region has the DNA TGTGCCAGCAGCTCTCTAGCGAACACCGGGGAGCTGTTTTTT. Translation gives CASSSLANTGELFF.

This rearrangement joins TRBV3-1 to TRBJ2-2; 13 bases line up with TRBD2. The V gene's germline CDR1 is LGHDT and CDR2 YNNKEL (reference sequence). J gave up 1 base and V 3 bases, and 5 bases lay outside the gene matches. The CDR3 runs to 18 residues. CDR3 protein: CASSQEGLAGVNTGELFF. DNA of the CDR3: TGTGCCAGCAGCCAGGAAGGACTAGCGGGGGTGAACACCGGGGAGCTGTTTTTT.

Comments on this clonotype: It may be a read error: a sequence one base away is much more abundant. J is TRBJ2-4 and V is TRBV27; no definite D call. Trimming cost V 8 bases and J 6 bases, with 8 bases left between them. Germline V gene sequence: CDR1 MNHEY, CDR2 SMNVEV (reference sequence). CDR3 length: 11 residues. The CDR3 is CASCERNIQYF. Here the CDR3 DNA reads TGTGCCAGCTGTGAAAGAAACATTCAGTACTTC.

In this sample, this clonotype turned up many times. This chain joins TRBV20-1 and TRBJ2-3, with 10 bases fitting TRBD2. The V gene end was trimmed by 1 base and the J gene end by 1 base; junction bases not matched to a gene: 2. The CDR3 totals 15 residues. Germline V lookup: CDR1 DFQATT, CDR2 SNEGSKA (reference sequence). The CDR3 reads CSARGTSGGTDTQYF. CDR3 nucleotides: TGCAGTGCTAGAGGAACTAGCGGGGGCACAGATACGCAGTATTTT.

The CDR3 is CASSFLRQGDIQYF. The CDR3 DNA sequence: TGTGCCAGCAGTTTTCTTCGACAGGGGGACATTCAGTACTTC. This chain connects TRBV28 to TRBJ2-4; 9 bases are a match to TRBD1. Germline V gene sequence: CDR1 MDHEN, CDR2 SYDVKM. Trimming took 3 bases from V and 8 from J; bases not matched to a gene: 5. The CDR3 consists of 14 residues. Filled out from reference TRBV28 and TRBJ2-4, the complete variable domain reads DVKVTQSSRYLVKRTGEKVFLECVQDMDHENMFWYRQDPGLGLRLIYFSYDVKMKEKGDIPEGYSVSREKKERFSLILESASTNQTSMYLCASSFLRQGDIQYFGAGTRLSVL.

This clonotype was detected ten times or more. The genes are TRBV20-1 and TRBJ2-1, with D tentatively TRBD1 or TRBD2 (6 bases each). The CDR3 loop spans 13 amino acids. Germline-derived CDR1 and CDR2 are DFQATT and SNEGSKA (reference sequence). The V end lost 4 bases, the J end lost 4 bases, and 11 bases lay between the germline ends. The CDR3 is CSATPGAYNEQFF. The CDR3 DNA sequence: TGCAGTGCTACCCCGGGGGCGTACAATGAGCAGTTCTTC.

This clonotype showed up just a few times. CDR3 coding DNA: TGTGCCAGCAGCGGACGGGACGCACCGGGAATTGAAGCTTTCTTT. Protein sequence: CASSGRDAPGIEAFF. V gene TRBV27 combines with J gene TRBJ1-1; tentatively, D is TRBD1 (5 bases). Germline lookup yields CDR1 MNHEY and CDR2 SMNVEV (reference sequence). The CDR3 runs to 15 residues. V was pared by 6 bases and J by 7 bases, with 21 bases between.

This clonotype was counted at least ten times. CDR3 residues: CASSLTGGRTEAFF. DNA of the CDR3: TGCGCCAGCAGCCTGACAGGGGGAAGGACTGAAGCTTTCTTT. The J gene is TRBJ1-1, the V gene TRBV5-1; 9 bases are a match to TRBD1. The CDR3 spans 14 residues. The germline gives CDR1 SGHRS, CDR2 YFSETQ. After removal of 4 bases from V and 5 bases from J, the junction contained 6 bases not matched to a gene.

This clonotype was observed many times. This chain uses TRBV28 with TRBJ2-3; 12 nucleotides agree with TRBD2. The CDR3 length is 18 residues. Germline trimming cut 2 bases from V and 1 base from J; bases unmatched to any gene: 7. The V gene's germline CDR1 is MDHEN and CDR2 SYDVKM. The DNA for the CDR3 is TGTGCCAGCAGTTTAAGACTAGCGGGAGCGCCGGGCACAGATACGCAGTATTTT. This encodes CASSLRLAGAPGTDTQYF.

The chain is built from TRBV5-1 and TRBJ2-7; 7 nucleotides line up with TRBD1. J lost 2 bases, V lost 0 bases, and 5 bases had no gene match. Germline assignment: CDR1 SGHRS and CDR2 YFSETQ. The CDR3 runs to 15 residues. The CDR3 sequence is CASSLDPRGTYEQYF. CDR3 bases: TGCGCCAGCAGCTTGGACCCCAGGGGGACCTACGAGCAGTACTTC.

The rearrangement uses TRBV19 and TRBJ2-1, with 9 nucleotides matching TRBD2. V gave up 3 bases and J gave up 4 bases; unmatched junction bases: 7. Germline V gene lookup returns CDR1 LNHDA and CDR2 SQIVND (reference sequence). The CDR3 length is 16 residues. The CDR3 here is CASSIWREGLYNEQFF. The DNA of the CDR3 is TGTGCCAGTAGTATCTGGCGGGAGGGCCTTTACAATGAGCAGTTCTTC.

This clonotype was detected a few times. V is TRBV27 and J is TRBJ2-7; 7 bases line up with TRBD2. Germline assignment: CDR1 MNHEY and CDR2 SMNVEV (reference sequence). Losses at the gene ends were 3 bases for V and 5 bases for J; bases not matched to a gene: 7. The CDR3 spans 14 residues. The CDR3 is CASSLATSIHEQYF. The CDR3 coding sequence is TGTGCCAGCAGTTTGGCGACTAGCATCCACGAGCAGTACTTC.

This clonotype was seen many times. The chain links TRBV5-1 to TRBJ2-7, with D unresolved. The CDR3 consists of 15 residues. Germline V gene data show CDR1 as SGHRS and CDR2 as YFSETQ. The V and J ends lost 0 bases and 0 bases respectively, with 10 bases between them. The CDR3 nucleotides are TGCGCCAGCAGCTTGGGCCGTTCGAGCTCCTACGAGCAGTACTTC. Translation gives CASSLGRSSSYEQYF.

This clonotype occurred many times. The chain recombines TRBV12-3 or TRBV12-4 with TRBJ2-1; the match to TRBD2 covers 8 bases. The CDR3 spans 14 residues. V was clipped by 10 bases and J by 5 bases; unmatched bases: 10. CDR3 sequence: CATLGVAGNNEQFF. The CDR3 DNA reads TGTGCCACCCTGGGGGTAGCGGGAAACAATGAGCAGTTCTTC.

This clonotype was counted at least ten times. The chain has TRBV27 and TRBJ1-4; D is possibly TRBD1 (6 bases). Germline CDR1 and CDR2: MNHEY and SMNVEV (reference sequence). There are 14 residues in the CDR3. Trimming took off 1 base at V and 10 bases at J, with 13 bases between the two ends. The CDR3 DNA sequence: TGTGCCAGCAGTTTATGGGCAGGGGTCGGAAAACTGTTTTTT. It is translated as CASSLWAGVGKLFF.